Listed here are 2 T cell receptor beta chains from one sample, sequenced in a study of CXCR3-negative and CXCR3-positive naive CD8 T cells. Notes on the study in general: Hydrophobicity was higher for TRB CDR3s found in CXCR3-positive naive cells than in CXCR3-negative naive cells.

Their target antigens are unknown. The study made its TRB cDNA libraries by 5' RACE, adding UMI labels. TCRdb reprocessed the 5' RACE reads, with one entry per CDR3 protein and no DNA. Seen in this sample are 65,000 to 90,000 distinct CDR3 sequences; the ten most common clones hold 0.55% to 0.8%. Sequenced sample: naive CXCR3+ CD8+ T cells from blood. Subset given: CD45RO-CCR7+CD27+CD95- naive CD8+ T cells expressing CXCR3 (TNR3+). The source is a human donor in good health. Some clones in this sample may be carry-over from other donors' samples.

V usage is TRBV7-9 and J usage is TRBJ2-1; the D call from TCRdb, TRBD2, cannot be confirmed without DNA. The CDR3 runs 16 residues. CDR1 and CDR2 from the germline V gene are SEHNR and FQNEAQ (reference sequence). The CDR3 protein is CASSPIAGAAWNEQFF.

The gene calls are TRBV4-1 and TRBJ2-7; as DNA is missing, the TRBD1 call by TCRdb cannot be tested. The germline V gene encodes CDR1 MGHRA and CDR2 YSYEKL. CDR3 length: 15 residues. CDR3 sequence reads: CASSQDFPGSYEQYF.